This T cell receptor beta chain is from a study of CD8+CD57+ T cells in acquired aplastic anemia. Study-wide context: Sorting CD4+ and CD8+ cells gave DNA averaging approximately 3 ug.

Using genomic DNA as the template, TCR beta VDJ and CDR3 profiling was carried out. TCRdb fed the reads into MiXCR, producing one record per CDR3 protein. This table has about 190,000 distinct CDR3 sequences, roughly half appearing once. Notes on this clonotype: Its antigen is unknown.

Points from the study as a whole: CD8+ Simpson's diversity did not differ significantly between patients and controls.

V dropped 5 bases and J dropped 11 bases, with 19 bases sitting between them. Germline-derived CDR1 and CDR2 are LNHDA and SQIVND (reference sequence). This CDR3 has 14 amino acids. The chain couples TRBV19 to TRBJ1-5; tentative D call: TRBD1 (6 bases). Sequencing input: sorted CD4+, CD8+, or CD8+CD57+ T cells (not recorded which) from PBMCs. The receptor comes from a human donor in good health, serving as a control. The CDR3 nucleotides read TGTGCCAGTAGTGCTCCTGGGGGCCCCAGGGCCCAGCATTTT. Amino acid sequence: CASSAPGGPRAQHF.